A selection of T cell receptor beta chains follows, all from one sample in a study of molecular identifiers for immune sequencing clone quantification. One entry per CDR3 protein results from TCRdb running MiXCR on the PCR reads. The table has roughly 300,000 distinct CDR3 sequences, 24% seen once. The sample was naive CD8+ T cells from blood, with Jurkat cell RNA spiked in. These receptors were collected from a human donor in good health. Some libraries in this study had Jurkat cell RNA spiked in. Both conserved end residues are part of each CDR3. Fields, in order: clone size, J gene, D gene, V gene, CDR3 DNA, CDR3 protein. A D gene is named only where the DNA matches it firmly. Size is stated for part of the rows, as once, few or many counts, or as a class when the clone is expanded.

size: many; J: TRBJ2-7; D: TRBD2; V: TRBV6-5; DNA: TGTGCCAGCAGTCCTATAGCGGGGGGCTACGAGCAGTACTTC; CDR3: CASSPIAGGYEQYF
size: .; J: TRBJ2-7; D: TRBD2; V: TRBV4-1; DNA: TGCGCCAGCGGCCAAGGCGGGGGCTACGAGCAGTACTTC; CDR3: CASGQGGGYEQYF
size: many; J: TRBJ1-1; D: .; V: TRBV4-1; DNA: TGCGCCAGCAGCCATGGTTCAGTGCTCGGGGCTTTCTTT; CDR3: CASSHGSVLGAFF
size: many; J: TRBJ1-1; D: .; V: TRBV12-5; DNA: TGTGCTAGTGGTTCATTCCCGACTTATGAGGCTTTCTTT; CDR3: CASGSFPTYEAFF
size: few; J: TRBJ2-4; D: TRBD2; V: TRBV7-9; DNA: TGTGCCAGCAGCCCTACCGGGCGGGCGGGAGATCCCAAAAACATTCAGTACTTC; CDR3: CASSPTGRAGDPKNIQYF
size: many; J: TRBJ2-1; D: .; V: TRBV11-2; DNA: TGTGCCAGCAGCTTAGATTTAGGACAGCTATCCTACAATGAGCAGTTCTTC; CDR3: CASSLDLGQLSYNEQFF
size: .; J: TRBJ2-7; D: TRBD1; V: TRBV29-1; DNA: TGCAGCGTTGAAGGCACAGGGGAAATGCTTTACGAGCAGTACTTC; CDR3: CSVEGTGEMLYEQYF
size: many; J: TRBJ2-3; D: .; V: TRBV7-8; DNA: TGTGCCAACAGCCCAAGCTTTAGCACAGATACGCAGTATTTT; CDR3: CANSPSFSTDTQYF
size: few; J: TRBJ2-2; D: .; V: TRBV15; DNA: TGTGCCACCAGCTCTCGTCGGGGTTGGAACACCGGGGAGCTGTTTTTT; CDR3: CATSSRRGWNTGELFF
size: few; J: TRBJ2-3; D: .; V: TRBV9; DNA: TGTGCCAGCAGCGTAGATGGGACCAGGGGACTTAGCACAGATACGCAGTATTTT; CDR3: CASSVDGTRGLSTDTQYF
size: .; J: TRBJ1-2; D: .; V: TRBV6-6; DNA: TGTGCCAGCAGTTATGCGGGGGACGGCTACACCTTC; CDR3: CASSYAGDGYTF
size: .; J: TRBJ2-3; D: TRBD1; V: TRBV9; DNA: TGTGCCAGTAGCTTAGGAACGAGGGGGCAAACAGATACGCAGTATTTT; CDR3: CASSLGTRGQTDTQYF
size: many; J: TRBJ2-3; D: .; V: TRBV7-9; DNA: TGTGCCAGCAGCATCCAGACAGGACCCACAGATACGCAGTATTTT; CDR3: CASSIQTGPTDTQYF